These 18 T cell receptor beta chains share one sample of origin, sequenced in a study of OX40 agonist ivuxolimab in advanced cancers. Assay: immunoSEQ multiplex PCR; the TCRdb copy retains only in-frame clones and omits some. This table has tens of thousands of clones, more than 75% appearing once. This specimen consisted of CD4+ or CD8+ T cells sorted from blood, obtained in a trial of the OX40 agonist ivuxolimab. Receptors were obtained from an adult with an advanced solid tumor such as melanoma, head and neck, liver or kidney cancer.

This clone was found a few times. V is TRBV6-4 and J is TRBJ2-1; the match to TRBD2 covers 8 bases. The CDR3 loop spans 12 amino acids. The V gene's germline CDR1 is MRHNA and CDR2 SNTAGT. The CDR3, as DNA: TGTATGGCGGGAGGAATTAGAAATGAGCAGTTCTTC. Encoded protein: CMAGGIRNEQFF.

The chain has TRBV19 and TRBJ2-7; tentatively, D is TRBD2 (6 bases). Trimming stripped 3 bases from V and 3 bases from J, with 12 bases between. Germline values: CDR1 LNHDA, CDR2 SQIVND (reference sequence). This CDR3 has 14 amino acids. The CDR3 sequence: CASSMAGNDYEQYF. The CDR3 nucleotides read TGTGCCAGTAGTATGGCGGGAAACGACTACGAGCAGTACTTC.

This clone has a handful of counts. The chain employs TRBV15 and TRBJ2-3; no clear D gene. Trimming stripped 0 bases from V and 0 bases from J, with 13 bases between. Germline V gene lookup returns CDR1 LNHNV and CDR2 YYDKDF (reference sequence). The CDR3 has 17 amino acids. The CDR3 nucleotides are TGTGCCACCAGCAGAGATAGGCCTACCCTTAGCACAGATACGCAGTATTTT. Its translation is CATSRDRPTLSTDTQYF.

The chain carries TRBV9 and TRBJ1-1; the D is unclear. Trimming shortened V by 0 bases and J by 4 bases, and 13 bases separated the two germline ends. This CDR3 has 15 amino acids. Germline CDR1 SGDLS, CDR2 YYNGEE. DNA of the CDR3: TGTGCCAGCAGCGTAGAGGAGGAGGGTATCACTGAAGCTTTCTTT. This sequence encodes CASSVEEEGITEAFF.

The gene calls are TRBV27 and TRBJ2-1, with TRBD2 identical over 10 bases. CDR1 is MNHEY, CDR2 SMNVEV, per germline (reference sequence). This CDR3 comprises 16 residues. V lost 3 bases to trimming and J lost 7 bases; unmatched junction nucleotides: 9. Here the CDR3 DNA reads TGTGCCAGCAGTTTTAGCGCTAGCGGGAGCGGGAATGAGCAGTTCTTC. Amino acid sequence: CASSFSASGSGNEQFF.

The chain uses TRBV7-9 and TRBJ2-7; D call uncertain. The CDR3 is 13 residues long. CDR1 is SEHNR and CDR2 is FQNEAQ in the germline V gene (reference sequence). V lost 1 base and J lost 3, with 7 bases in between. The CDR3 region is CASSLGAGYEQYF. The DNA for the CDR3 is TGTGCCAGCAGCTTAGGGGCCGGCTACGAGCAGTACTTC.

V and J are TRBV10-3 and TRBJ2-7, with 14 positions matching TRBD2. Trimming removed 2 bases from V and 1 base from J; junction bases left unmatched: 10. This CDR3 is 19 amino acids long. Germline V gives CDR1 ENHRY, CDR2 SYGVKD. CDR3 in DNA: TGTGCCATCAGTGAGCGGGGGACTAGCGGGAGTAAGGAATCCTACGAGCAGTACTTC. Encoded protein: CAISERGTSGSKESYEQYF.

The chain is built from TRBV5-1 and TRBJ2-5, with D possibly matching TRBD2 (6 bases). V dropped 3 bases and J dropped 5 bases, with 14 bases sitting between them. The CDR3 spans 14 residues. Germline values: CDR1 SGHRS, CDR2 YFSETQ. CDR3 residues: CASSSPGLEETQYF. The CDR3 nucleotides are TGCGCCAGCAGCTCACCGGGACTTGAGGAGACCCAGTACTTC.

The chain joins TRBV6-1 to TRBJ2-7; perhaps D is TRBD1 or TRBD2 (5 bases each). Germline loops: CDR1 MNHNS, CDR2 SASEGT. The CDR3 has 14 amino acids. The V end lost 4 bases, the J end lost 1 base, and 11 bases lay between the germline ends. Written as DNA, the CDR3 is TGTGCCAGCAGTGCCCGGGACGGATCCTACGAGCAGTACTTC. Its translation is CASSARDGSYEQYF.

The J gene is TRBJ2-7, the V gene TRBV4-1; D not resolved. V lost 2 bases to trimming and J lost 5 bases, with 10 bases between them. Germline V gives CDR1 MGHRA, CDR2 YSYEKL. CDR3 length equals 13 residues. The CDR3 sequence: CASSQLVIHEQYF. Written as DNA, the CDR3 is TGCGCCAGCAGCCAACTGGTTATCCACGAGCAGTACTTC.

This clone was seen only once. The chain employs TRBV11-1 and TRBJ2-7; D possibly corresponds to TRBD2 (6 bases). The germline CDR1 and CDR2 sequences are SGHAT and FQDESV (reference sequence). Trimming took 4 bases from V and 0 from J, leaving 16 bases between them. The CDR3 runs to 16 residues. The chain's CDR3 is CASSSPAGTDSYEQYF. CDR3 nucleotides: TGTGCCAGCAGCTCTCCCGCAGGGACTGACTCCTACGAGCAGTACTTC.

The chain combines TRBV5-6 with TRBJ1-1; 9 positions agree with TRBD1. CDR1 and CDR2 from the germline V gene are SGHDT and YYEEEE. This CDR3 contains 17 residues. V gave up 5 bases and J gave up 6 bases; unmatched junction bases: 17. CDR3 region: CASSLDRMGTGNPEAFF. The CDR3, as DNA: TGTGCCAGCAGTCTGGACCGGATGGGGACAGGGAATCCTGAAGCTTTCTTT.

The chain has TRBV4-3 and TRBJ1-1; D is ambiguous. CDR1 is LGHNA and CDR2 is YSLEER in the germline V gene. Trimming shortened V by 2 bases and J by 4 bases, and 11 bases separated the two germline ends. This CDR3 comprises 14 residues. CDR3 sequence reads: CASSQPTEGTEAFF. In DNA form, the CDR3 reads TGCGCCAGCAGCCAACCTACGGAGGGCACTGAAGCTTTCTTT.

J is TRBJ2-4 and V is TRBV28; TRBD2 matches 11 bases. V trimming: 6 bases; J trimming: 8 bases; junction bases outside the gene matches: 6. This CDR3 is built from 14 residues. Per the germline V gene, CDR1 is MDHEN and CDR2 is SYDVKM. Here the CDR3 reads CASRWTSGSYIQYF. In DNA form, the CDR3 reads TGTGCCAGCAGATGGACTAGCGGGTCCTACATTCAGTACTTC.

The V and J genes are TRBV11-2 and TRBJ2-1; a weak D match, TRBD2 (5 bases). The germline gives CDR1 SGHAT, CDR2 FQNNGV. The CDR3 extends over 15 amino acids. Deletions cut 5 bases from V and 0 bases from J, with 11 bases between. CDR3 nucleotides: TGTGCCAGCAGCAATAGCGTTCGCTCCTACAATGAGCAGTTCTTC. It codes for CASSNSVRSYNEQFF.

The rearrangement links TRBV9 to TRBJ2-3; 9 positions agree with TRBD2. Germline values: CDR1 SGDLS, CDR2 YYNGEE. The CDR3 runs to 16 residues. The V gene end was trimmed by 0 bases and the J gene end by 3 bases; junction bases not matched to a gene: 5. CDR3 nucleotide sequence: TGTGCCAGCAGCGTAGAGATTGCGGGAGGGACAGATACGCAGTATTTT. Translation: CASSVEIAGGTDTQYF.

This rearrangement joins TRBV4-1 to TRBJ2-2; D remains ambiguous. The V and J ends lost 7 bases and 0 bases respectively, with 6 bases between them. The germline gives CDR1 MGHRA, CDR2 YSYEKL. This CDR3 region has 13 residues. The CDR3 loop is CASTGSNTGELFF. The CDR3 DNA is TGCGCCAGCACCGGCTCGAACACCGGGGAGCTGTTTTTT.

The genes are TRBV7-3 and TRBJ2-3; unclear D gene. In germline, CDR1 is SGHTA, CDR2 FQGTGA. The germline V and J ends were trimmed by 5 bases and 2 bases, with 26 bases remaining between them. This CDR3 spans 19 amino acids. The chain's CDR3 is CASSPPYSRFVCATDTQYF. In DNA, the CDR3 is TGTGCCAGCAGCCCCCCGTACTCCCGGTTTGTATGTGCCACAGATACGCAGTATTTT.